The rows below give T cell receptor beta chains drawn from one sample of a study of T cell repertoires in cytomegalovirus infection. No antigen has been identified for these receptors. TCRdb used MiXCR to reprocess the reads, holding one entry per CDR3 protein. The data hold tens of thousands of distinct CDR3 sequences, with 25% to 40% observed a single time. The sample taken for sequencing was PBMCs, sequenced either directly or after in vitro stimulation (not recorded which). These receptor sequences come from a human donor in good health (CMV status not recorded). Some clones in this sample may be carry-over from other donors' samples. Both conserved end residues are part of each CDR3. D genes are given only for firm matches. Not every row has a clone size; where given, it reads once, few, many or a size class.

d_gene	abundance	v_gene	j_gene	CDR3nt	CDR3aa
.	.	TRBV6-1	TRBJ2-7	TGTGCCACCGAATTAGGGCAATACGAGCAGTACTTC	CATELGQYEQYF
.	.	TRBV7-2	TRBJ1-1	TGTGCCAGCAGCTTAAGATTTGGGGGCAGCGCGTTCCTGAAAAAGAACACTGAAGCTTTCTTT	CASSLRFGGSAFLKKNTEAFF
.	.	TRBV20-1	TRBJ1-1	TGCAGTGCTAGGGACGACATGAACACTGAAGCTTTCTTT	CSARDDMNTEAFF
.	.	TRBV3-1	TRBJ2-2	TGTGCCAGCAGCCTCACTTTCACCGGGGAGCTGTTTTTT	CASSLTFTGELFF
TRBD1	.	TRBV2	TRBJ1-2	TGTGCCAGCACGGGGACAGTTTATGGCTACACCTTC	CASTGTVYGYTF
.	once	TRBV18	TRBJ2-1	TGTGCCAGCTCACCCCAGGGTTGGCAGGCCTGGTTCTTC	CASSPQGWQAWFF
.	once	TRBV5-1	TRBJ2-7	TGCGCCAGCAGCTTGTCTACAGAGTACTACGAGCAGTACTTC	CASSLSTEYYEQYF
.	few	TRBV20-1	TRBJ2-5	TGCAGTGCTAGTTCTCCAGGGATTTCCTTAGAGACCCAGTACTTC	CSASSPGISLETQYF
.	few	TRBV27	TRBJ1-6	TGTGCCAGCACTCCAACGGGTCGAGGGTTGGGTAATTCACCCCTCCACTTT	CASTPTGRGLGNSPLHF
.	few	TRBV2	TRBJ1-3	TGTGCCAGCAGTGAAGCAAGGAGCGGTGGAAACACCATATATTTT	CASSEARSGGNTIYF
.	few	TRBV7-9	TRBJ1-1	TGTGCCAGCAGCCCGCGAGGCCGGGTGAACACTGAAGCTTTCTTT	CASSPRGRVNTEAFF
.	.	TRBV4-1	TRBJ1-3	TGCGCCAGCAGCCCAGGCCCCATCAGGGGCTCTGGAAACACCATATATTTT	CASSPGPIRGSGNTIYF
TRBD2	few	TRBV28	TRBJ2-1	TGTGCCAGCAGCCGCTACGGAGGCGGGGGTACATATGAGCAGTTCTTC	CASSRYGGGGTYEQFF
.	.	TRBV20-1	TRBJ1-6	TGCAGTGCTAGAGTAGGGACGTCGAATTCACCCCTCCACTTT	CSARVGTSNSPLHF
.	many	TRBV7-9	TRBJ1-1	TGTGCCAGCAGCTTACATCCCGAAGCTTTCTTT	CASSLHPEAFF
.	few	TRBV7-9	TRBJ1-2	TGTGCCAGCAGCTTAGTAGGGGTCGGCTACACCTTC	CASSLVGVGYTF
TRBD1	.	TRBV24-1	TRBJ2-5	TGTGCGACGCAACAGGGGCACGAAGGTCGGGAGACCCAGTACTTC	CATQQGHEGRETQYF
.	few	TRBV7-2	TRBJ2-7	TGTGCCAGCAGCCCCTTCCTCGGACACCCCGGTGAGCAGTACTTC	CASSPFLGHPGEQYF
TRBD2	.	TRBV11-3	TRBJ2-1	TGTGCCAGCAGACAGTCCGGGCCTAGCGGGGGGTCCCCAGAAATCCGGGCTCTCAATGAGCAGTTCTTC	CASRQSGPSGGSPEIRALNEQFF
TRBD2	.	TRBV6-1	TRBJ2-1	TGTGCCAGCAGTGAAATAATAGCGGGTGAGCAGTTCTTC	CASSEIIAGEQFF
TRBD2	few	TRBV4-3	TRBJ2-5	TGCGCCAGCAGCCAAGAGGGGGCTAGCGGGGGTGAGACCCAGTACTTC	CASSQEGASGGETQYF
.	.	TRBV2	TRBJ1-2	TGTGCCAGCAGACCCATGGGTGGCTATGGCTACACCTTC	CASRPMGGYGYTF
TRBD1	.	TRBV20-1	TRBJ2-7	TGCAGTGCTAGAGGCCGCGGGACAGGGACCTACGAGCAGTACTTC	CSARGRGTGTYEQYF
.	.	TRBV7-9	TRBJ2-3	TGTGCCAGCAGCTTAGTTCTTACAGATACGCAGTATTTT	CASSLVLTDTQYF
TRBD2	.	TRBV2	TRBJ2-2	TGTGCCAGCAGTGTGGGACTAACCGGGGAGCTGTTTTTT	CASSVGLTGELFF
TRBD2	once	TRBV10-2	TRBJ2-1	TGCGCCAGCAGTGACGGGGGGATAGATGAGCAGTTCTTC	CASSDGGIDEQFF
.	.	TRBV28	TRBJ1-1	TGTGCCAGCAGTTTACCCTCGGACCTGAACACTGAAGCTTTCTTT	CASSLPSDLNTEAFF
.	few	TRBV7-2	TRBJ2-3	TGTGCCAGCAGCTTCGTCTGGGGTAACACAGATACGCAGTATTTT	CASSFVWGNTDTQYF
TRBD2	.	TRBV6-1	TRBJ2-3	TGTGCCAGCAGTTTCCCCAGCGGGAGGAACACAGATACGCAGTATTTT	CASSFPSGRNTDTQYF
.	once	TRBV12-3/TRBV12-4	TRBJ1-2	TGTGCCAGCAGCCCCTTTCGGGCAGGGGAAGGCTATGGCTACACCTTC	CASSPFRAGEGYGYTF
TRBD2	few	TRBV19	TRBJ2-1	TGTGCCAGTTCCACTTACACCGCCTACAGCGGGGGTCACAATGAGCAGTTCTTC	CASSTYTAYSGGHNEQFF
.	.	TRBV7-9	TRBJ2-1	TGTGCCAGCAGCTTAGTCCGGGGCCACTACAATGAGCAGTTCTTC	CASSLVRGHYNEQFF